Here is one T cell receptor (beta chain) with its context. Unmatched junction bases numbered 11, after V lost 6 bases and J lost 13 bases. CDR3 size: 13 residues. Germline V gene lookup returns CDR1 KGHSH and CDR2 LQKENI. These data come from a study of blood T cell repertoires in COVID-19. About the study: Donors in the United States, Italy and Spain gave samples during acute or convalescent COVID-19. From T cells, B-cell-depleted T cells, or PBMCs came the material, which was cDNA or gDNA.

Generated by immunoSEQ multiplex PCR, the TCRdb table keeps only in-frame clones and is missing some. The sample gives around 220,000 clones, 84% of which show up once; 6.8% is in the top ten. The chain has TRBV18 and TRBJ1-4; 7 bases agree with TRBD1. Material for sequencing was PBMCs or T cells enriched from blood (not recorded which). The receptor comes from a middle-aged woman who had recovered from COVID-19. CDR3 coding DNA: TGTGCCAGCTCTCGGGACAGCACAGGAGGACTGTTTTTT. Protein sequence: CASSRDSTGGLFF. Using reference TRBV18 and TRBJ1-4 for the parts outside the CDR3, the full variable domain is NAGVMQNPRHLVRRRGQEARLRCSPMKGHSHVYWYRQLPEEGLKFMVYLQKENIIDESGMPKERFSAEFPKEGPSILRIQQVVRGDSAAYFCASSRDSTGGLFFGSGTQLSVL.